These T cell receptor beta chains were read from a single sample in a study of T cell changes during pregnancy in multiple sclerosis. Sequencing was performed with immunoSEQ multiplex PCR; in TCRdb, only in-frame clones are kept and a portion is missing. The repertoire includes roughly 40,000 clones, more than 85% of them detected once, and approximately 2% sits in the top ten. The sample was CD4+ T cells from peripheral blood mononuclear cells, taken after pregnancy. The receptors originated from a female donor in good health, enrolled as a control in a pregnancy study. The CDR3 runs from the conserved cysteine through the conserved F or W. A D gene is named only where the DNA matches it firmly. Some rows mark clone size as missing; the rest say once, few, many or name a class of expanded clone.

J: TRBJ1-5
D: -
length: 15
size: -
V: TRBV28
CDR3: CASSRFLGAVQPQHF
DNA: TGTGCCAGCAGCAGATTCCTGGGGGCCGTTCAGCCCCAGCATTTT

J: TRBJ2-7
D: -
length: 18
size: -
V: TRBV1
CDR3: CTSSQGLGRKSGSYEQYF
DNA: TGCACCAGCAGCCAAGGCCTGGGTAGGAAAAGCGGTTCCTACGAGCAGTACTTC

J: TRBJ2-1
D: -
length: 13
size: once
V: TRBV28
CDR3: CASTPDSYNEQFF
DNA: TGTGCCAGCACACCGGACAGCTACAATGAGCAGTTCTTC

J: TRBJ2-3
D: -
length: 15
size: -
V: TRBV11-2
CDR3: CASSSPHPGTDTQYF
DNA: TGTGCCAGCAGCTCACCCCATCCAGGCACAGATACGCAGTATTTT

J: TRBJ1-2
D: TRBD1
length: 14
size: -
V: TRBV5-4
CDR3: CASSIRTGHYGYTF
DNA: TGTGCCAGCAGCATACGGACAGGGCACTATGGCTACACCTTC

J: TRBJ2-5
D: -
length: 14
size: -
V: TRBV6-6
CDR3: CASSPPGQRETQYF
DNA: TGTGCCAGCAGTCCCCCTGGACAGAGGGAGACCCAGTACTTC

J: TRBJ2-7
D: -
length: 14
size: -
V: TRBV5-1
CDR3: CASSLGVPSYEQYF
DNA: TGCGCCAGCAGCTTAGGAGTCCCCTCCTACGAGCAGTACTTC

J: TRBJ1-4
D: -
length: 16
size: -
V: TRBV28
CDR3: CASSFLAGKSNEKLFF
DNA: TGTGCCAGCAGTTTCCTGGCAGGGAAAAGCAATGAAAAACTGTTTTTT

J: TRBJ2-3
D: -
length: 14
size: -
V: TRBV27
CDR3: CASSLKTARDTQYF
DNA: TGTGCCAGCAGTTTAAAGACAGCTCGGGATACGCAGTATTTT

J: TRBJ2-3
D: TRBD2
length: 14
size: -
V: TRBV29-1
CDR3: CSVGASGRSDTQYF
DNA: TGCAGCGTTGGAGCCAGCGGGAGATCCGATACGCAGTATTTT

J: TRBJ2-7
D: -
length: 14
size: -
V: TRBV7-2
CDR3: CASSLQGSAYEQYF
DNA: TGTGCCAGCAGCTTACAGGGATCTGCCTACGAGCAGTACTTC

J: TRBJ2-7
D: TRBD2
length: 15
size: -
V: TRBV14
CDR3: CASSHILADFLEQYF
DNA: TGTGCCAGCAGCCATATACTAGCGGATTTCCTGGAGCAGTACTTC

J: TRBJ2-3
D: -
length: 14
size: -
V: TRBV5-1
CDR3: CASSPRTGTDTQYF
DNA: TGCGCCAGCAGCCCCCGGACAGGCACAGATACGCAGTATTTT

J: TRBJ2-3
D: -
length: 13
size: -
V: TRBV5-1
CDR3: CASSPQTEDTQYF
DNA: TGCGCCAGCAGCCCTCAGACAGAAGATACGCAGTATTTT

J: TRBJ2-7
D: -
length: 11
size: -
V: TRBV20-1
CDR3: CSAQQGNEQYF
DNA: TGCAGTGCTCAACAGGGTAACGAGCAGTACTTC

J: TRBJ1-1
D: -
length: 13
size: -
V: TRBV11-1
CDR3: CASSLKTGTEAFF
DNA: TGTGCCAGCAGCTTAAAGACGGGCACTGAAGCTTTCTTT

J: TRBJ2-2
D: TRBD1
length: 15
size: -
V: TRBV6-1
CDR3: CASRGDSANTGELFF
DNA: TGTGCCAGCAGGGGGGACAGCGCGAACACCGGGGAGCTGTTTTTT